Presented here are 9 T cell receptor beta chains from one specimen sequenced in a study of T cell responses to AZD1222 COVID-19 vaccine. TCRdb's copy holds only in-frame clones and misses some; the assay was immunoSEQ multiplex PCR. The sample shows roughly 200,000 clones, 88% of them seen only once. Sequenced material: peripheral blood, taken on day 0 of AZD1222 vaccination. The receptors shown here come from an adult in good health.

CDR3 sequence (DNA): TGTGCCAGCAGCCAAGACCGGGGCGGGGAGGGCGGCGAGCAGTACTTC. The encoded protein is CASSQDRGGEGGEQYF. This rearrangement joins TRBV4-2 to TRBJ2-7, with TRBD2 identical over 7 bases. The J segment lost 6 bases and the V segment lost 0 bases, leaving 11 bases of the junction unmatched. Germline V gene data show CDR1 as LGHNA and CDR2 as YNFKEQ. This CDR3 has 16 amino acids.

This clone appeared once. The rearrangement uses TRBV9 and TRBJ1-1; the match to TRBD1 covers 7 bases. This CDR3 is built from 15 residues. Losses at the gene ends were 4 bases for V and 1 base for J; bases not matched to a gene: 7. Germline lookup yields CDR1 SGDLS and CDR2 YYNGEE. CDR3 DNA sequence: TGTGCCAGCAGCTTCACGGGACAGACGAACACTGAAGCTTTCTTT. Translating it yields CASSFTGQTNTEAFF.

The chain couples TRBV19 to TRBJ1-6; TRBD1 is a possible D gene (5 bases). The CDR3 is 13 residues long. Germline V lookup: CDR1 LNHDA, CDR2 SQIVND (reference sequence). Trimming removed 9 bases from V and 7 bases from J, with 13 bases in between. The CDR3 region has the DNA TGTGCCAGCTCCGGGGGACCGAATTCACCCCTCCACTTT. Translated, it gives CASSGGPNSPLHF.

The chain links TRBV7-8 to TRBJ1-1, with 7 bases fitting TRBD1. There are 16 residues in the CDR3. V was clipped by 1 base and J by 0 bases; unmatched bases: 5. Per germline, CDR1 SGHVS and CDR2 FQNEAQ. This CDR3 reads CASSLEAGGMNTEAFF. CDR3 nucleotide sequence: TGTGCCAGCAGCTTAGAGGCAGGGGGAATGAACACTGAAGCTTTCTTT.

The V call is TRBV3-1 (or the pseudogene TRBV3-2), the J call TRBJ1-6; D unresolved. The CDR3 is 21 residues long. Germline V lookup: CDR1 LGHDT, CDR2 YNNKEL (reference sequence). The germline V and J ends were trimmed by 5 bases and 0 bases, with 26 bases remaining between them. This CDR3 reads CASSTWGGGRESRSYNSPLHF. Here the CDR3 DNA reads TGTGCCAGCAGCACTTGGGGTGGTGGGCGCGAGTCCCGCTCCTATAATTCACCCCTCCACTTT.

The chain has TRBV24-1 and TRBJ2-7, with D perhaps matching TRBD2 (5 bases). The CDR3 is made up of 12 amino acids. Trimming removed 3 bases at V and 7 bases at J, with 9 bases between. CDR1 is KGHDR and CDR2 is SFDVKD in the germline V gene. This CDR3 is CATSDISGEQYF. In DNA, the CDR3 is TGTGCCACCAGTGATATTTCGGGGGAGCAGTACTTC.

The V gene is TRBV7-3, the J gene TRBJ2-2; possibly TRBD1 for D (6 bases). Deletions cut 5 bases from V and 7 bases from J, with 14 bases between. The CDR3 sequence is 14 residues long. Germline-derived CDR1 and CDR2 are SGHTA and FQGTGA. This chain's CDR3 is CASSPLRTDGELFF. The CDR3 bases are TGTGCCAGCAGCCCCCTGAGGACAGACGGGGAGCTGTTTTTT.

Turning to this clone: This specimen includes other DNA sequences encoding the same CDR3. The chain employs TRBV5-8 and TRBJ2-7; 11 bases fit TRBD1. Germline CDR1 and CDR2: SGHTS and YDEGEE. Trimming took 4 bases from V and 4 from J; bases not matched to a gene: 4. This CDR3 is built from 14 residues. CDR3 sequence (DNA): TGTGCCAGCAGCAGGACAGGGGGCGCATACGAGCAGTACTTC. Encoded protein: CASSRTGGAYEQYF.

The rearrangement uses TRBV19 and TRBJ2-7; the D gene could be TRBD1 or TRBD2 (5 bases each). Germline CDR1 reads LNHDA; CDR2 reads SQIVND (reference sequence). This CDR3 region has 14 residues. Trimming pared 3 bases from V and 2 bases from J, leaving 11 bases between. The CDR3 DNA sequence: TGTGCCAGTAGTATGAGGGGTCCTCCCTACGAGCAGTACTTC. Its translation is CASSMRGPPYEQYF.